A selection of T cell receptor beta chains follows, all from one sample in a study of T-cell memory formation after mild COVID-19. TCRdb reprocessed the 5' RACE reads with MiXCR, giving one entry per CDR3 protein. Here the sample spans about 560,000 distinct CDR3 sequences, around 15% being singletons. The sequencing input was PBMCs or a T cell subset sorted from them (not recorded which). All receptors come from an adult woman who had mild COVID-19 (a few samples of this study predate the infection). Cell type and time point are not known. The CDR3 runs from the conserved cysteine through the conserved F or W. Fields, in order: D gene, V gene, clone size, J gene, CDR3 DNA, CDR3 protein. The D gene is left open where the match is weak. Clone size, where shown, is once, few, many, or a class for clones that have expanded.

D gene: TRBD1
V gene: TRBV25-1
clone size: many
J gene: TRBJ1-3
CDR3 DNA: TGTGCCAGCAGTGATTTAAATTATGACAGGGGGCATCGGTCCTCTGGAAACACCATATATTTT
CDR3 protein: CASSDLNYDRGHRSSGNTIYF

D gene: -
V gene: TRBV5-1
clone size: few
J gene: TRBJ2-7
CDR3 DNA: TGCGCCAGCAGCCCGTGGGGTGGGGCCCAACACGAGCAGTACTTC
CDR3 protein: CASSPWGGAQHEQYF

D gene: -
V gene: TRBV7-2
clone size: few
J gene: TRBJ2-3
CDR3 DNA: TGTGCCAGCAGCTTCAAAAGAGACCCCACAGATACGCAGTATTTT
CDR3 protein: CASSFKRDPTDTQYF

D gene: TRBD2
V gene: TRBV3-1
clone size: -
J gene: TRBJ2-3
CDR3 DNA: TGTGCCAGCAGCCAAGCAGCGGGAGGCAGAGATACGCAGTATTTT
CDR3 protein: CASSQAAGGRDTQYF

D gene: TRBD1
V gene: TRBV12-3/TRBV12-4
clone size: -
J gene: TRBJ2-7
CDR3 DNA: TGTGCCAGCACTAGATCCGGGACAGGGGGCTACGAGCAGTACTTC
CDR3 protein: CASTRSGTGGYEQYF

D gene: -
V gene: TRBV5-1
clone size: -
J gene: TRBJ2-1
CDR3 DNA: TGCGCCAGCGGTAATGCCTACAATGAGCAGTTCTTC
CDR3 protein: CASGNAYNEQFF

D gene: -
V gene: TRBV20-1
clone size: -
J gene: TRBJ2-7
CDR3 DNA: TGCAGTGCTAGATTCGGGACGCACTACGAGCAGTACTTC
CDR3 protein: CSARFGTHYEQYF

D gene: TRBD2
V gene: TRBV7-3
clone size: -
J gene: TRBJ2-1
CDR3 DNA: TGTGCCAGCAGCTTAAGCGGGAGTCCGCACAATGAGCAGTTCTTC
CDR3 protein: CASSLSGSPHNEQFF

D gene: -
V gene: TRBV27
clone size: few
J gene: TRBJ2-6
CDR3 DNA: TGTGCCAGCAAACCTACAGGGTCTGGGGCCAACGTCCTGACTTTC
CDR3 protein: CASKPTGSGANVLTF

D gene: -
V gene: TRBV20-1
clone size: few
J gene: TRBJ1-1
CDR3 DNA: TGCAGTGCTAGAGGCCGGTTGGGGACTGAAGCTTTCTTT
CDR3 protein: CSARGRLGTEAFF

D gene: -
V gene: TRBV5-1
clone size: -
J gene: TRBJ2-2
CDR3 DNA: TGCGCCAGCAGCTTGGCCTATCACACCGGGGAGCTGTTTTTT
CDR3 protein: CASSLAYHTGELFF

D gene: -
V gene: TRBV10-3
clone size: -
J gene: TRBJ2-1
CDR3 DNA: TGTGCCATCAGTGAGCCTACCCGGCTATATTACAATGAGCAGTTCTTC
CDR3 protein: CAISEPTRLYYNEQFF

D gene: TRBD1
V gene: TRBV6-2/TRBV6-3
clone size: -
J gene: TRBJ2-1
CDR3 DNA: TGTGCCAGCAGTTACAGCGGACAGGGTATCGGGATCCGGGACAATGAGCAGTTCTTC
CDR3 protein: CASSYSGQGIGIRDNEQFF

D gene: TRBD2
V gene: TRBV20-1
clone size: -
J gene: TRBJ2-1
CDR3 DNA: TGCAGTGTAGTTCCCTCCGGGACTAGCGGGAGGTCGTTCACTGAGCAGTTCTTC
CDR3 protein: CSVVPSGTSGRSFTEQFF

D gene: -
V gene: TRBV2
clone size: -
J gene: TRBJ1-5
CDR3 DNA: TGTGCCAGCAGTGAAGCGAGAGGCGTGGGGGTTCAGCCCCAGCATTTT
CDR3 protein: CASSEARGVGVQPQHF

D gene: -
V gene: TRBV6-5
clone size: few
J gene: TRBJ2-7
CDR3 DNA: TGTGCCAGCAGTTACGTAACGGGCGAGCAGTACTTC
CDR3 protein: CASSYVTGEQYF

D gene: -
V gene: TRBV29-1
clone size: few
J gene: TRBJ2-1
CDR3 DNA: TGCAGCGGGGTAAGACACGGGTCCTACAATGAGCAGTTCTTC
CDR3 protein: CSGVRHGSYNEQFF

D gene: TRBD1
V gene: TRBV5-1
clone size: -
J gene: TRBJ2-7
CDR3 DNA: TGCGCCAGCGTAGGACAGGGTGATAACGAGCAGTACTTC
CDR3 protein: CASVGQGDNEQYF

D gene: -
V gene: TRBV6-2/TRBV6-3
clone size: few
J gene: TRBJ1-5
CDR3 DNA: TGTGCCAGCAGTTACTCCCGGCAGGGGACTCAGCCCCAGCATTTT
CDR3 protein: CASSYSRQGTQPQHF

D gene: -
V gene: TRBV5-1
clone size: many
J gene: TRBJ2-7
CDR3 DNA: TGTGCCAGCAGTTTATCAGGGGCCTCCTACGAGCAGTACTTC
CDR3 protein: CASSLSGASYEQYF

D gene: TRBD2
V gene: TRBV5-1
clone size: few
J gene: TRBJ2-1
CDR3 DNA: TGCGCCAGCAGTATAGCGGGGCGTACCCACCAATTTGAGCAGTTCTTC
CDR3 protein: CASSIAGRTHQFEQFF

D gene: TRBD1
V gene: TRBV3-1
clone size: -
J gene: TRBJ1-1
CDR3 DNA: TGTGCCAGCAGCCACCTGGGACAGAGGAACACTGAAGCTTTCTTT
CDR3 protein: CASSHLGQRNTEAFF

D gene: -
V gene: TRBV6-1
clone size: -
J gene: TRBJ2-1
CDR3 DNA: TGTGCCAGCAAGGACAGACCGATCGGTGAGCAGTTCTTC
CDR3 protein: CASKDRPIGEQFF

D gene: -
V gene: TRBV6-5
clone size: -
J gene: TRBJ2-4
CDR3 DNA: TGTGCCAGCAGTTACCCCGGGACCTCCAAAGCCAAAAACATTCAGTACTTC
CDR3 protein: CASSYPGTSKAKNIQYF

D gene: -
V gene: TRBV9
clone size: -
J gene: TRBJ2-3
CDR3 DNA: TGTGCCAGCAGCGTAAGAGGGAGCACAGATACGCAGTATTTT
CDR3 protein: CASSVRGSTDTQYF

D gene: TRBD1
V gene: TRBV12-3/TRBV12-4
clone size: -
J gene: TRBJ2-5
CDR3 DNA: TGTGCCAGCAGCTCGGCCAGGACAGGGAACCAAGAGACCCAGTACTTC
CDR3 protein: CASSSARTGNQETQYF

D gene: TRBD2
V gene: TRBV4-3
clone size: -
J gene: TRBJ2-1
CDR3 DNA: TGCGCCAGCAGCCACTCGGGACTAGGGGTTGCAGGTGAGCAGTTCTTC
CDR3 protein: CASSHSGLGVAGEQFF

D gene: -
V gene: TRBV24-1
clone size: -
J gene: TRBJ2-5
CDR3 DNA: TGTGCCGCACAGGGAGGCCCCAGTTCAGAGACCCAGTACTTC
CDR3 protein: CAAQGGPSSETQYF

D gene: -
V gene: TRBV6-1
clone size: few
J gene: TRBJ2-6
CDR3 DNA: TGTGCCAGCAGTGAAATGCAAGGGGCTGGGGCCAACGTCCTGACTTTC
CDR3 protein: CASSEMQGAGANVLTF

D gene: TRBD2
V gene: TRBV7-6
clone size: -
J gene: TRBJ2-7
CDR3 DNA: TGTGCCAGCAGCTATAGACTGGGGACTAGCGGGGGTGAGCAGTACTTC
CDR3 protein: CASSYRLGTSGGEQYF

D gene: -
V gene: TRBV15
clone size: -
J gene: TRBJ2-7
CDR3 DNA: TGTGCCACCAGCAGAGATTCCCGAAGGGGCGAGCAGTACTTC
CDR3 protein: CATSRDSRRGEQYF

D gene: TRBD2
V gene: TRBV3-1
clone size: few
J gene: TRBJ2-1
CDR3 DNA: TGTGCCAGCAGCTGGCGGGGGGGCCTCCCCAATGAGCAGTTCTTC
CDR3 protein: CASSWRGGLPNEQFF

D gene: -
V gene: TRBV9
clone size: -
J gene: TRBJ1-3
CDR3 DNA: TGTGCCAGCAGCGTAACAGGGTCGGGCGGAAACACCATATATTTT
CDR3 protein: CASSVTGSGGNTIYF

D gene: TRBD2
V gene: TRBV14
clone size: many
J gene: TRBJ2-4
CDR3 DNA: TGTGCCAGCAGCCACCCGACTAGCTTCGGAAACATTCAGTACTTC
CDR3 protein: CASSHPTSFGNIQYF

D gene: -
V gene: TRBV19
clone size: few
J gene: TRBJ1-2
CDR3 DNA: TGTGCCAGTAGTATCCCAGGGGTCTATGGCTACACCTTC
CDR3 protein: CASSIPGVYGYTF

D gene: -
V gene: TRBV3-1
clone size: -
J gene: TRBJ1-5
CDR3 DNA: TGTGCCAGCAGCCAAGCAGGGTATAATCAGCCCCAGCATTTT
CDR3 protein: CASSQAGYNQPQHF

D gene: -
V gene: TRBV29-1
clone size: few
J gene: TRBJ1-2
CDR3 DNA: TGCAGCGTCGAAAGGACCCCGGGACAACCCAACTATGGCTACACCTTC
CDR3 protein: CSVERTPGQPNYGYTF

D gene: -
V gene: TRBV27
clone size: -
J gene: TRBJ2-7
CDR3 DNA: TGTGCCAGCAGTTTCAGTCCCGGTTACGAGCAGTACTTC
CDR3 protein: CASSFSPGYEQYF

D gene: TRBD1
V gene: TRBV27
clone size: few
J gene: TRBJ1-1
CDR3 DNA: TGTGCCAGCAGTTTATCCTCAAGGACAGGGGGATTGAACACTGAAGCTTTCTTT
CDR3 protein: CASSLSSRTGGLNTEAFF

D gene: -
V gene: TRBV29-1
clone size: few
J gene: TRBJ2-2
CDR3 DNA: TGCAGCGCCATCCGTCCCGACAGGGGAGGGACCGGGGAGCTGTTTTTT
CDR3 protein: CSAIRPDRGGTGELFF

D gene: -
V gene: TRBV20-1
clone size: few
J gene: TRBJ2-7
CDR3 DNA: TGCAGTGCTAGTGAGGGGGGGCCTTCCTACGAGCAGTACTTC
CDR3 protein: CSASEGGPSYEQYF

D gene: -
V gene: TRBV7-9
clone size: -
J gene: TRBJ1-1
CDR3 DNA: TGTGCCGCAGCCTCGGGAGGGGCGAACACTGAAGCTTTCTTT
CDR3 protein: CAAASGGANTEAFF

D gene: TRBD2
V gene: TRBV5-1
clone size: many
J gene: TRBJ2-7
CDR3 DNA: TGCGCCAGCAGCAGCGGGAGTTCCTACGAGCAGTACTTC
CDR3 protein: CASSSGSSYEQYF

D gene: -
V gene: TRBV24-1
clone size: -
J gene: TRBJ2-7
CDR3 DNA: TGTGCCACCAGTGATTTGCGGGGCAGCTCCAACGAGCAGTACTTC
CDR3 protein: CATSDLRGSSNEQYF

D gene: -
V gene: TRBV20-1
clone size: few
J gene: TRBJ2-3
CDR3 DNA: TGCAGTGCTAGAGATGTGGGGGATACGCAGTATTTT
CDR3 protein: CSARDVGDTQYF

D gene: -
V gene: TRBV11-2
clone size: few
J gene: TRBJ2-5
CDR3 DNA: TGTGCCAGCAGCTTATATCAGCGGACCCAAGAGACCCAGTACTTC
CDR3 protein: CASSLYQRTQETQYF

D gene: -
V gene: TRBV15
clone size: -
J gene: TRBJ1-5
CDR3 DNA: TGTGCCACCAGCAGAAGCGGGCCAGGGGCGCCCCAGCATTTT
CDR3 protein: CATSRSGPGAPQHF

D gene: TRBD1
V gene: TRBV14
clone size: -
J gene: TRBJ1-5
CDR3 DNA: TGTGCCAGCAGCCCAGGGGGACTAGGATTCAATAAGAGTCAGCCCCAGCATTTT
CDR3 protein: CASSPGGLGFNKSQPQHF

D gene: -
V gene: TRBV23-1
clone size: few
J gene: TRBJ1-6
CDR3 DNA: TGCGCCAGCAGTCAATCTCCGCGGGGTCACAGGGTGAATTCACCCCTCCACTTT
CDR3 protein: CASSQSPRGHRVNSPLHF

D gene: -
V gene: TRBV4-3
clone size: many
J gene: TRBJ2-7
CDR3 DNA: TGCGCCAGCAGCCAAGATAGAGCTGGCTCCTACGAGCAGTACTTC
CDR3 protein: CASSQDRAGSYEQYF

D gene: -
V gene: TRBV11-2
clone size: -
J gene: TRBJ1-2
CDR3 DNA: TGTGCCAGCAACAAGATACGGGACCGAAATAACTATGGCTACACCTTC
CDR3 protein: CASNKIRDRNNYGYTF

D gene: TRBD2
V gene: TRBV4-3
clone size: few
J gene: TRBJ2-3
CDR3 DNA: TGCGCCAGCAGCCAAGCGAGCAGCGGGAGGGCCCCAGATACGCAGTATTTT
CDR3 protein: CASSQASSGRAPDTQYF

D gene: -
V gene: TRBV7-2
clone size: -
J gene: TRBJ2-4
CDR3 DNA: TGTGCCAGCAGCTTAACAGGGTCCGGGGCCAAAAACATTCAGTACTTC
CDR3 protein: CASSLTGSGAKNIQYF